The text below deals with one T cell receptor beta chain. These data belong to a study of blood T cell repertoires in COVID-19. For the study at large: PBMCs, B-cell-depleted T cells, or T cells provided the cDNA or gDNA that made up the material.

Germline values: CDR1 SGHKS, CDR2 YYEKEE (reference sequence). The CDR3 has 18 residues. The ends were cut back, 0 bases at V and 0 bases at J, with 16 bases in the middle. Study processing details: It was from reference gene primer amplification that nucleated cell counts were estimated. Assay used: immunoSEQ multiplex PCR; TCRdb lists only in-frame clones, some missing. The DNA gave D and trimming, while V, J and clone size come from that table. The sample lists some 140,000 clones, 88% occurring once. The V call is TRBV5-5, the J call TRBJ1-5; tentatively, D is TRBD1 (5 bases). This receptor was obtained from a man between 65 and 85 years old with active COVID-19. The sample consisted of peripheral blood. The chain's CDR3 is CASSLGGTGGYSNQPQHF. The CDR3 bases are TGTGCCAGCAGCTTGGGGGGGACGGGAGGATATAGCAATCAGCCCCAGCATTTT.